This T cell receptor beta chain was obtained from a study of blood T cell repertoires in COVID-19. Participants were aged roughly 18 to 90 years, lived in over 20 US areas, and enrolled virtually. J lost 2 bases, V lost 6 bases, and 7 bases had no gene match. The length of the CDR3 is 15 residues. Germline CDR1 reads KGHSH; CDR2 reads LQKENI. TCRdb's table, derived via immunoSEQ multiplex PCR, lists solely in-frame clones and lacks some. The sample carries 200,000 to 250,000 clones, around 90% recorded once. The source is a man aged 45-65 years who had been exposed to COVID-19. This chain uses TRBV18 with TRBJ1-5; 7 bases match TRBD1. The sample consisted of PBMCs or T cells enriched from blood (not recorded which). The chain's CDR3 is CASSLGGEGNQPQHF. CDR3 sequence (DNA): TGTGCCAGCTCTCTAGGGGGCGAAGGCAATCAGCCCCAGCATTTT.